This TCR beta chain was captured in a study of cytomegalovirus exposure and HLA in healthy donors. Primers included in the PCR were 60 Vbeta and 13 Jbeta primers. Some clones are missing from TCRdb's copy, which holds only in-frame ones; the method was immunoSEQ multiplex PCR. The sample includes nearly 110,000 clones, approximately 85% of them seen just once. This CDR3 is built from 16 residues. Trimming pared 0 bases from V and 0 bases from J, leaving 11 bases between. Germline assignment: CDR1 SGDLS and CDR2 YYNGEE. General study findings and limits: An analysis that was carried out later associated 16,000 or so TCR beta sequences with HLA alleles at 0.05 false discovery rate. Looking again later, the authors saw that most CMV-associated TCR beta chains seemed HLA-restricted. In vitro checks showed that a few CMV-associated chains really do target CMV antigens. Cytomegalovirus status, reportedly, was diagnosed with high specificity and sensitivity by the classifier.

Notes on this clone: Its target is unknown.

The sample was PBMCs. J is TRBJ2-3 and V is TRBV9, with D possibly being TRBD2 (6 bases). The receptor comes from a man in his fifties or sixties in good health and CMV-seronegative. CDR3 residues: CASSVVAGTSTDTQYF. The CDR3 region has the DNA TGTGCCAGCAGCGTAGTGGCGGGGACTAGCACAGATACGCAGTATTTT.